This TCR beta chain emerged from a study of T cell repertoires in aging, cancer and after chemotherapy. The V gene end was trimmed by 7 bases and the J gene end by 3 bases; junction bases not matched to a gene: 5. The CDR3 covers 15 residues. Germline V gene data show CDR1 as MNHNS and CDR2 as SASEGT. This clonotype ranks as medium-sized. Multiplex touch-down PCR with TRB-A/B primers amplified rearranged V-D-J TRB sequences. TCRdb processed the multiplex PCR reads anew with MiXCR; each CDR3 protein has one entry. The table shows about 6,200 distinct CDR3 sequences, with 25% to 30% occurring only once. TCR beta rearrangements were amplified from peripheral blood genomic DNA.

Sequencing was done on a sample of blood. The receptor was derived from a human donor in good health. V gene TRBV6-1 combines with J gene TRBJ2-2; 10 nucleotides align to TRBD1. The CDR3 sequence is CASKPGQGYTGELFF. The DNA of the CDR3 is TGTGCCAGCAAACCGGGACAGGGGTACACCGGGGAGCTGTTTTTT.